This T cell receptor beta chain was documented in a study of T cells in Graves' hyperthyroidism and ophthalmopathy. This clonotype was seen at least ten times. What was amplified from RNA transcripts were TCR beta CDR3 regions. The HTBI primer set served for first-round RT-PCR of the TCR CDR3. TCRdb recomputed calls from the multiplex PCR reads with MiXCR, one row per CDR3 protein. The sample holds about 410,000 distinct CDR3 sequences, roughly 15% seen once. This receptor was identified in a woman in her 30s with Graves' ophthalmopathy. Sequenced: blood.

The CDR3 sequence is CASGPTADEQYF. The CDR3 DNA reads TGTGCTAGTGGACCAACAGCGGACGAGCAGTACTTC. The chain is built from TRBV12-5 and TRBJ2-7, with D maybe TRBD2 (5 bases). Germline assignment: CDR1 LGHNT and CDR2 FRNRAP. The CDR3 totals 12 residues. V gave up 6 bases and J gave up 5 bases, with 11 bases separating them.